A selection of T cell receptor beta chains follows, all from one sample in a study of identical twins. TCRdb re-derived calls from the 5' RACE reads in MiXCR, one entry per CDR3 protein. Among roughly 490,000 distinct CDR3 sequences listed, more than 13% were seen once. The same data also went into a second study, on yellow fever vaccine responses in identical twins.

Sequenced input: CD4+ T cells sorted from blood. All receptors derive from a woman aged 18-35 years in good health. Each CDR3 is given with its conserved first and last residue. D genes are given only for firm matches. Some rows mark clone size as missing; the rest say once, few, many or name a class of expanded clone.

TRBJ2-1,.,TRBV7-7,few,TGTGCTAGCAGCTCACAGGGTCTCGTAGGCTACAATGAGCAGTTCTTC,CASSSQGLVGYNEQFF
TRBJ2-3,TRBD1,TRBV5-1,few,TGCGCCAGCAGCTTGGAAGGGGACAGGACAGATACGCAGTATTTT,CASSLEGDRTDTQYF
TRBJ2-7,.,TRBV7-9,.,TGTGCCAGCAGCTTAAACAAAGGGACGAGCTCCTACGAGCAGTACTTC,CASSLNKGTSSYEQYF
TRBJ2-6,.,TRBV19,.,TGTGCCAGTATCCCCAACCCTGTCAGGTCTGGGGCCAACGTCCTGACTTTC,CASIPNPVRSGANVLTF
TRBJ1-5,.,TRBV7-8,.,TGTGCCAGCAGCTTAGTAAGGGGCGCTGATAGCAATCAGCCCCAGCATTTT,CASSLVRGADSNQPQHF
TRBJ2-2,.,TRBV30,.,TGTGCCTGGAGTGGGGGATTCGGGGAGCTGTTTTTT,CAWSGGFGELFF
TRBJ2-7,.,TRBV12-3/TRBV12-4,many,TGTGCCAGCAGTTTATTGCAGGGTCTTGGCGAGCAGTACTTC,CASSLLQGLGEQYF
TRBJ2-1,TRBD2,TRBV9,.,TGTGCCAGCAGCGAGGTTGGTAGCGGGGCCAGGGAGCAGTTCTTC,CASSEVGSGAREQFF
TRBJ1-2,TRBD1,TRBV28,.,TGTGCCAGCAGTTTACGGACAGGGTATGGCTACACCTTC,CASSLRTGYGYTF
TRBJ1-5,.,TRBV20-1,.,TGCAGTGCTAGAGATGGTGGGTACGGGGGCAATCAGCCCCAGCATTTT,CSARDGGYGGNQPQHF
TRBJ2-3,.,TRBV11-1,few,TGTGCCAGCAGCCCACAGACCGTTAGCACAGATACGCAGTATTTT,CASSPQTVSTDTQYF
TRBJ2-2,.,TRBV7-7,few,TGTGCTAGCAGCGCAGATAGAACCGGGGAGCTGTTTTTT,CASSADRTGELFF
TRBJ2-2,.,TRBV5-6,.,TGTGCCAGCAGCTCCTCCCCAGACAGCACCGGGGAGCTGTTTTTT,CASSSSPDSTGELFF
TRBJ2-7,TRBD2,TRBV28,few,TGTGCCAGCAGCAAGCCGGGACTAGCGGGAGTTTCCTACGAGCAGTACTTC,CASSKPGLAGVSYEQYF
TRBJ2-7,.,TRBV20-1,.,TGCAGTGCTGTACGACAGGTGGGATTTTACGAGCAGTACTTC,CSAVRQVGFYEQYF
TRBJ1-5,.,TRBV24-1,few,TGTGCCACCAGTGAACCAGGGAATCAGCCCCAGCATTTT,CATSEPGNQPQHF
TRBJ2-5,.,TRBV30,.,TGTGCCTGGAGTTTGGGGATGACCGTGGCCCAGTACTTC,CAWSLGMTVAQYF
TRBJ2-3,TRBD1,TRBV6-1,few,TGTGCCAGCAGCGCACCGACCGGGACAGGGGGTTTCACAGATACGCAGTATTTT,CASSAPTGTGGFTDTQYF
TRBJ2-7,.,TRBV5-1,many,TGCGCCAGCAGCTTGATACGGGGGAGCTCCTACGAGCAGTACTTC,CASSLIRGSSYEQYF
TRBJ2-7,TRBD1,TRBV3-1,few,TGTGCCAGCAGCCAAGAGGTACAGGGGTACGAGCAGTACTTC,CASSQEVQGYEQYF
TRBJ2-1,.,TRBV11-2,.,TGTGCCAGCAGCTTAGATCTGGGGAATGAGCAGTTCTTC,CASSLDLGNEQFF
TRBJ2-7,TRBD1,TRBV5-1,few,TGCGCCAGCAGATACTCCGGGACAGGGGACTACGAGCAGTACTTC,CASRYSGTGDYEQYF
TRBJ2-3,.,TRBV11-2,few,TGTGCCAGCAGTTTCCGGTTGCCTCGAACCTACACAGATACGCAGTATTTT,CASSFRLPRTYTDTQYF
TRBJ1-1,.,TRBV7-9,many,TGTGCCAGCAGCTTAGCTGTCTCCAGGGACGGCACTGAAGCTTTCTTT,CASSLAVSRDGTEAFF
TRBJ2-7,TRBD2,TRBV4-3,few,TGCGCCAGCAGCCGGGGTAGCGGGACGTCCTACGAGCAGTACTTC,CASSRGSGTSYEQYF
TRBJ2-7,TRBD2,TRBV3-1,few,TGTGCCAGCAGCCCTGCGGGACTAGGGAAGGGCGGGTACGAGCAGTACTTC,CASSPAGLGKGGYEQYF
TRBJ2-2,.,TRBV7-9,many,TGTGCCAGCAGCCCAAGTGGGGGCACCGGGGAGCTGTTTTTT,CASSPSGGTGELFF
TRBJ2-7,TRBD1,TRBV20-1,.,TGCAGTGCTAGACCGCCGACAGGGTCCTACGAGCAGTACTTC,CSARPPTGSYEQYF
TRBJ2-7,TRBD2,TRBV28,many,TGTGCCAGCAGTATACTCTTTAGCGGGAGTCCGCTCGAGCAGTACTTC,CASSILFSGSPLEQYF
TRBJ2-1,.,TRBV25-1,.,TGTGCCAGCAGTGCCACCGGGGGAAACAATGAGCAGTTCTTC,CASSATGGNNEQFF
TRBJ2-3,.,TRBV3-1,few,TGTGCCAGCAGCACCGCGCAGGGCCGAGGAGATACGCAGTATTTT,CASSTAQGRGDTQYF
TRBJ1-1,.,TRBV7-3,once,TGTGCCAGCAGCCGAATAGGGGAGCCGGCTTCGAACACTGAAGCTTTCTTT,CASSRIGEPASNTEAFF
TRBJ1-4,TRBD1,TRBV10-3,few,TGTGCCATCAGTTCCTCGGACAGGGGAAGGGAAAAACTGTTTTTT,CAISSSDRGREKLFF
TRBJ2-3,TRBD2,TRBV28,many,TGTGCCAGCAGTCCTCTAGGGAGGGGTCGCAAGTATTTT,CASSPLGRGRKYF
TRBJ2-3,.,TRBV5-1,many,TGCGCCAGCAGCTTGGGAAGGGTGGAAGATACGCAGTATTTT,CASSLGRVEDTQYF